A single sample is the source of the 19 T cell receptor beta chains below, sequenced in a study of blood T cells in healthy people across ages. A second 7 to 11 cycle PCR used barcoded and J-beta primers. Each CDR3 protein is one row after TCRdb ran MiXCR on the 5' RACE reads. The sample consists of nearly 1 million distinct CDR3 sequences, roughly half of them appearing once. The sequenced sample consisted of blood. Receptors were obtained from a woman aged 55-69 years in good health.

This clonotype was seen a few times. This chain uses TRBV29-1 with TRBJ1-1, with a weak D call TRBD1 (6 bases). CDR1 is SQVTM, CDR2 ANQGSEA, per germline. Trimming shortened V by 5 bases and J by 0 bases, and 10 bases separated the two germline ends. This CDR3 region has 13 residues. CDR3 sequence reads: CSVTYRVNTEAFF. In DNA, the CDR3 is TGCAGCGTTACGTACAGGGTGAACACTGAAGCTTTCTTT. The variable domain in full, with the rest retrieved from reference TRBV29-1 and TRBJ1-1, is SAVISQKPSRDICQRGTSLTIQCQVDSQVTMMFWYRQQPGQSLTLIATANQGSEATYESGFVIDKFPISRPNLTFSTLTVSNMSPEDSSIYLCSVTYRVNTEAFFGQGTRLTVV.

The chain joins TRBV9 to TRBJ1-5; D gene unclear. V lost 0 bases and J lost 6, with 19 bases in between. This CDR3 region has 17 residues. Germline-derived CDR1 and CDR2 are SGDLS and YYNGEE. CDR3 sequence reads: CASSVEDSRSAGQPQHF. The CDR3 DNA sequence: TGTGCCAGCAGCGTAGAAGACTCCCGTTCAGCGGGTCAGCCCCAGCATTTT.

This chain joins TRBV12-3 or TRBV12-4 and TRBJ2-7; TRBD2 aligns across 11 bases. V trimming: 6 bases; J trimming: 0 bases; junction bases outside the gene matches: 13. This CDR3 has 18 residues. CDR3 loop: CASSSGIAGGPISYEQYF. The CDR3 region has the DNA TGTGCCAGCAGCTCCGGGATAGCGGGAGGGCCGATCTCCTACGAGCAGTACTTC.

The J gene is TRBJ2-3, the V gene TRBV15; a possible D gene is TRBD2 (7 bases). This CDR3 is 15 amino acids long. Germline V gene lookup returns CDR1 LNHNV and CDR2 YYDKDF (reference sequence). Trimming removed 8 bases from V and 1 base from J, with 16 bases in between. CDR3 nucleotides: TGTGCCACCCGACCGGGGAGGGGGGGCACAGATACGCAGTATTTT. As protein: CATRPGRGGTDTQYF.

This clonotype appeared a few times. CDR3 sequence (DNA): TGTGCCCTACAGGGGGCTTCCTACGAGCAGTACTTC. Translating gives CALQGASYEQYF. The chain joins TRBV6-1 to TRBJ2-7, with 9 bases aligning to TRBD1. J lost 1 base, V lost 11 bases, and 3 bases had no gene match. The germline V gene encodes CDR1 MNHNS and CDR2 SASEGT. This CDR3 region has 12 residues.

This clonotype was observed a single time. This rearrangement joins TRBV3-1 to TRBJ2-3, with TRBD1 matching 7 bases. V shed 2 bases and J 1 base; nucleotides not matched to a gene: 6. The CDR3 is 16 residues long. Germline V gene lookup returns CDR1 LGHDT and CDR2 YNNKEL (reference sequence). The CDR3 bases are TGTGCCAGCAGCCAATGGCGACAGGGAGGCACAGATACGCAGTATTTT. This codes for CASSQWRQGGTDTQYF.

The V and J genes are TRBV11-3 and TRBJ2-7; TRBD1 might be the D (6 bases). This CDR3 has 13 residues. V was trimmed by 1 base and J by 6 bases, leaving 10 bases between them. CDR1 is SGHNT, CDR2 YENEEA, per germline. The CDR3 bases are TGTGCCAGCAGCTTAGTTCAGGGGACCGAGCAGTACTTC. Translated: CASSLVQGTEQYF.

The J gene is TRBJ2-4, the V gene TRBV20-1; no reliable D call. Trimming removed 6 bases at V and 1 base at J, with 16 bases between. The CDR3 spans 15 residues. Germline values: CDR1 DFQATT, CDR2 SNEGSKA (reference sequence). The CDR3 DNA reads TGCAGTGCCCCTTACTACCGGCAGGCCAAAAACATTCAGTACTTC. This encodes CSAPYYRQAKNIQYF.

The CDR3 DNA reads TGCAGCGTTGGCGAGGCAACTAATGAAAAACTGTTTTTT. Protein sequence: CSVGEATNEKLFF. The chain uses TRBV29-1 and TRBJ1-4; no reliable D call. The ends were cut back, 4 bases at V and 0 bases at J, with 6 bases in the middle. CDR1 SQVTM and CDR2 ANQGSEA come from the germline V gene. This CDR3 spans 13 amino acids.

As DNA, the CDR3 is TGCAGTGCTTCGCCTCCGCAGGGTACGCAGTATTTT. Its protein product is CSASPPQGTQYF. The rearrangement uses TRBV20-1 and TRBJ2-3, with a possible D match to TRBD1 (5 bases). Germline CDR1 DFQATT, CDR2 SNEGSKA (reference sequence). The CDR3 loop spans 12 amino acids. Trimming stripped 5 bases from V and 8 bases from J, with 14 bases between.

The rearrangement links TRBV7-9 to TRBJ1-2; D is perhaps TRBD1 (5 bases). Germline assignment: CDR1 SEHNR and CDR2 FQNEAQ (reference sequence). This CDR3 is built from 12 residues. V shed 6 bases and J shed 7 bases, with 12 bases lying between them. The CDR3 sequence: CASRQGRAGYTF. The CDR3 nucleotides are TGTGCCAGCAGGCAGGGACGGGCTGGCTACACCTTC.

CDR3 sequence (DNA): TGTGCCACCAGTGAACCGACTAGCGGCGATTACAATGAGCAGTTCTTC. Protein sequence: CATSEPTSGDYNEQFF. This chain uses TRBV24-1 with TRBJ2-1, with TRBD2 matching over 9 bases. This CDR3 has 16 amino acids. Germline CDR1 KGHDR, CDR2 SFDVKD. V lost 4 bases to trimming and J lost 4 bases; unmatched junction nucleotides: 7.

The chain combines TRBV24-1 with TRBJ2-1; 14 bases line up with TRBD2. Germline V lookup: CDR1 KGHDR, CDR2 SFDVKD. V was pared by 4 bases and J by 7 bases, with 11 bases of the junction left unmatched. The CDR3 consists of 18 residues. The CDR3 reads CATSDRGTSGRRGNEQFF. DNA of the CDR3: TGTGCCACCAGTGACCGCGGGACTAGCGGGAGAAGAGGAAATGAGCAGTTCTTC.

J is TRBJ2-1 and V is TRBV29-1; D may be TRBD2 (6 bases). V was shortened by 6 bases and J by 6 bases, with 15 bases between the two germline ends. The CDR3 extends over 13 amino acids. Per the germline V gene, CDR1 is SQVTM and CDR2 is ANQGSEA. This CDR3 reads CSVAEGSPNEQFF. DNA for the CDR3: TGCAGCGTGGCGGAGGGATCGCCCAATGAGCAGTTCTTC.

The chain carries TRBV4-2 and TRBJ1-6, with 9 bases that match TRBD1. Looked up from germline, CDR1 is LGHNA and CDR2 is YNFKEQ. V gave up 1 base and J gave up 10 bases; unmatched junction bases: 11. The CDR3 is 17 residues long. The CDR3 region is CASSQVGGTGSGSPLHF. The CDR3 DNA reads as TGTGCCAGCAGCCAAGTCGGGGGGACAGGGTCTGGGTCACCCCTCCACTTT.

Notes on this clonotype: One end of the junction does not line up with germline, which may come from a read error. The rearrangement joins TRBV24-1 to TRBJ2-5; tentatively, D is TRBD1 or TRBD2 (5 bases each). CDR3 length equals 21 residues. Per germline, CDR1 KGHDR and CDR2 SFDVKD. In DNA form, the CDR3 reads TGTGCCACCAGTGGGGGGATCGGCCCAGGGTCAACACCGGTAAGGGAAGACACCCAGTACTTC. As protein: CATSGGIGPGSTPVREDTQYF.

This clonotype has more than one count but fewer than ten. This sequence joins TRBV29-1 and TRBJ1-2; no clear D. V lost 7 bases, J lost 7 bases, and 22 bases lay in between. This CDR3 comprises 14 residues. The germline gives CDR1 SQVTM, CDR2 ANQGSEA. The CDR3 sequence: CSAERGSGNGGYTF. In DNA form, the CDR3 reads TGCAGCGCCGAGCGTGGCTCCGGTAACGGTGGCTACACCTTC.

This sequence joins TRBV15 and TRBJ2-3; tentative D call: TRBD1 (6 bases). V was pared by 4 bases and J by 0 bases, with 8 bases between. The CDR3 is 14 amino acids. Germline lookup yields CDR1 LNHNV and CDR2 YYDKDF (reference sequence). The CDR3 protein is CATSTGQSTDTQYF. The CDR3 bases are TGTGCCACCAGCACCGGACAGAGCACAGATACGCAGTATTTT. The full variable domain, in which reference TRBV15 and TRBJ2-3 provide the parts outside the CDR3, is DAMVIQNPRYQVTQFGKPVTLSCSQTLNHNVMYWYQQKSSQAPKLLFHYYDKDFNNEADTPDNFQSRRPNTSFCFLDIRSPGLGDTAMYLCATSTGQSTDTQYFGPGTRLTVL.

Ten or more counts support this clonotype. This chain joins TRBV27 and TRBJ2-2; no definite D call. Germline V gene sequence: CDR1 MNHEY, CDR2 SMNVEV (reference sequence). V dropped 2 bases and J dropped 0 bases, with 4 bases sitting between them. The CDR3 totals 14 residues. CDR3: CASSLISNTGELFF. The CDR3 coding sequence is TGTGCCAGCAGTTTAATCTCGAACACCGGGGAGCTGTTTTTT.